Below, one T cell receptor (beta chain) is given with its context. Its antigen is currently unknown. Reverse transcribing all isolated RNA meant expressed TCRB transcripts were sequenced. Clones were read by immunoSEQ multiplex PCR, and TCRdb kept only the in-frame ones, dropping some. The sample yields around 160,000 clones, about 51% seen once. This record comes from a study of beta chain features in type 1 diabetes. Study observations and caveats: A greater similarity of naive, central memory and Treg TCRB repertoires was seen among patients than among healthy donors.

From germline, CDR1 is SEHNR and CDR2 FQNEAQ (reference sequence). The CDR3 covers 14 residues. Trimming took 3 bases from V and 7 from J, leaving 15 bases between them. The gene calls are TRBV7-9 and TRBJ1-2; tentative D call: TRBD1 (6 bases). The clonotype comes from a man between 18 and 35 years old in good health. Source material: Tregs from blood. The CDR3 DNA is TGTGCCAGCAGCTTGGGGGCGCGGGGGAGTGGCTACACCTTC. Its protein is CASSLGARGSGYTF.